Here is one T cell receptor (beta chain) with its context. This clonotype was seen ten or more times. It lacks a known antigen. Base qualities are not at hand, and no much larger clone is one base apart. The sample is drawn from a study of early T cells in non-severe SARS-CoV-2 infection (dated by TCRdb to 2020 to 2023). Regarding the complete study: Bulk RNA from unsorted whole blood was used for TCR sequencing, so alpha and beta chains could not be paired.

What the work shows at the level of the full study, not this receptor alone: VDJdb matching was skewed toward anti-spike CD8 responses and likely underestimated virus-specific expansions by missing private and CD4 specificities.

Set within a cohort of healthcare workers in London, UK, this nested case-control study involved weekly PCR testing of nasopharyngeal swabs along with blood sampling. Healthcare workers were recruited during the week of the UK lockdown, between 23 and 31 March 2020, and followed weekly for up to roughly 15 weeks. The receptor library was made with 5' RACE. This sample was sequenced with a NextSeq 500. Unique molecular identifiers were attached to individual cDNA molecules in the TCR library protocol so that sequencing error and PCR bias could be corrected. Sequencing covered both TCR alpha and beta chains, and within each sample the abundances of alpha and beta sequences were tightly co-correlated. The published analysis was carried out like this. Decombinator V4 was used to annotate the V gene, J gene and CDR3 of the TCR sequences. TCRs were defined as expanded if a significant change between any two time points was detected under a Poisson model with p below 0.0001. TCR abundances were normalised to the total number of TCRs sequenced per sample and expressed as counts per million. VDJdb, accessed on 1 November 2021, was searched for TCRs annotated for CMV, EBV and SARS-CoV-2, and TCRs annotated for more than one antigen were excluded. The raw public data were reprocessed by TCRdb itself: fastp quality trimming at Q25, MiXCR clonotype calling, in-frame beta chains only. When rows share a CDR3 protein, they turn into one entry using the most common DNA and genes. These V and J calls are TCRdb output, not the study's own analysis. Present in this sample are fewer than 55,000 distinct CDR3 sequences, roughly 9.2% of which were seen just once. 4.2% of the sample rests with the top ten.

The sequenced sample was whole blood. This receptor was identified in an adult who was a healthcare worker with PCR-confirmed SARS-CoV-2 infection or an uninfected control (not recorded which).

The DNA reads TGTGCCAGCAGCCAAGATTTGTCGGACAGGGCCCATGGCTACACCTTC. Its protein is CASSQDLSDRAHGYTF. The chain uses TRBV3-1 and TRBJ1-2; 8 middle bases align to TRBD1. CDR1 LGHDT and CDR2 YNNKEL are derived from the germline V gene (reference sequence). The cysteine opens and the phenylalanine closes a CDR3 of 16 amino acids. The CDR3 DNA has 48 bases and is translated from base 1. From V the trimming removes 0 bases and from J it removes 6 bases, while the gene matches leave 9 bases of the junction unaccounted for. Where the CDR3 stops, the reference TRBV3-1 and TRBJ1-2 genes take over; the full variable domain is DTAVSQTPKYLVTQMGNDKSIKCEQNLGHDTMYWYKQDSKKFLKIMFSYNNKELIINETVPNRFSPKSPDKAHLNLHINSLELGDSAVYFCASSQDLSDRAHGYTFGSGTRLTVV.